This TCR beta chain was found in a study of blood T cells in healthy people across ages. Trimming left V 4 bases short and J 9 bases short, with 23 bases between. There are 15 residues in the CDR3. CDR1 and CDR2 (germline): SQVTM, ANQGSEA. Through a sample-barcoded 5' primer and a J-beta primer mix, a second PCR was run for roughly 6 to 12 cycles. Researchers report that a template-switch adaptor with 12 random nucleotides tagged each cDNA molecule. Paired-end reads containing CDR3 totaled no fewer than 3 million for each sample. Using its own MiXCR run on the 5' RACE reads, TCRdb lists one record per CDR3 protein. Of around 2 million distinct CDR3 sequences detected, about 39% appear once; the ten largest clones hold approximately 22%. This clonotype occurred a few times.

The chain recombines TRBV29-1 with TRBJ2-3; D is undetermined. Input material: blood. The origin of this receptor is a human donor in good health. The CDR3 DNA is TGCAGCGTTGGCCCTCATGAGTCGAAAGAAGGAACGCAGTATTTT. It codes for CSVGPHESKEGTQYF.